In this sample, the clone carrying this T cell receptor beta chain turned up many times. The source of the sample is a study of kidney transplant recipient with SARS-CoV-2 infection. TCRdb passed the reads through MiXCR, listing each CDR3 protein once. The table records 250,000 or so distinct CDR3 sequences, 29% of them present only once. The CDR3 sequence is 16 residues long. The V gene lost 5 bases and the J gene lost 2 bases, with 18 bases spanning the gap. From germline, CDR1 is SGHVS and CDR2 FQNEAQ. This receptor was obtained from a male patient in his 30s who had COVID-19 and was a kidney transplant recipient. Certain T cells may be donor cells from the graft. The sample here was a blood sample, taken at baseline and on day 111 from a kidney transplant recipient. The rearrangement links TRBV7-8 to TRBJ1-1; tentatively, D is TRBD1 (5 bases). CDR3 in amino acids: CASSQYSAGDNTEAFF. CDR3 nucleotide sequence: TGTGCCAGCAGCCAGTATTCAGCCGGGGACAACACTGAAGCTTTCTTT.